The T cell receptor beta chain under discussion was sequenced for a study of radiotherapy plus CTLA-4 blockade in lung cancer. TCRdb's table, derived via immunoSEQ multiplex PCR, lists solely in-frame clones and lacks some. The top ten clones hold 20% to 30% of a sample with around 45,000 clones, approximately 67% of them seen once. Germline V lookup: CDR1 LNHDA, CDR2 SQIVND (reference sequence). V gave up 7 bases and J gave up 5 bases, with 13 bases separating them. The CDR3 covers 13 residues. Material: peripheral blood, obtained from a patient treated with radiotherapy plus ipilimumab. This receptor was identified in a human donor with non-small cell lung cancer who had a partial response to radiotherapy plus ipilimumab. This sequence joins TRBV19 and TRBJ2-3, with D possibly TRBD1 on 6 matching bases. In nucleotides, the CDR3 is TGTGCCAGTAAGGGATCAGGGGTAGATACGCAGTATTTT. Translated: CASKGSGVDTQYF. Full variable domain (outside the CDR3, taken from reference TRBV19 and TRBJ2-3): DGGITQSPKYLFRKEGQNVTLSCEQNLNHDAMYWYRQDPGQGLRLIYYSQIVNDFQKGDIAEGYSVSREKKESFPLTVTSAQKNPTAFYLCASKGSGVDTQYFGPGTRLTVL.